This TCR beta chain was identified in a study of T cell responses to AZD1222 COVID-19 vaccine. Study as a whole: Pooled samples include second doses given at about 4 or 12 weeks.

Here immunoSEQ multiplex PCR was the method, and the copy in TCRdb shows in-frame clones only, minus some. The sample contains about 84,000 clones, 70% to 90% of which appear only once. The germline CDR1 and CDR2 sequences are SEHNR and FQNEAQ (reference sequence). The J segment lost 6 bases and the V segment lost 5 bases, leaving 9 bases of the junction unmatched. This CDR3 has 14 residues. Note on this clone: Its matching antigen is unknown.

Findings of the study overall: Unmutated variant regions reportedly attract nearly half of all spike-specific TCRs. The donors showed a predominance of white British ancestry and of females, with possible underestimation of clonal diversity.

The sequences come from peripheral blood, collected on day 0 of AZD1222 vaccination. This chain connects TRBV7-9 to TRBJ1-2, with 7 bases fitting TRBD1. The clonotype originates from an adult in good health. CDR3 in amino acids: CASSLDRARNGYTF. Written as DNA, the CDR3 is TGTGCCAGCAGCCTTGACAGGGCCCGGAATGGCTACACCTTC.